This paragraph covers one T cell receptor beta chain sequence. Antigen unknown. CDR3 length: 14 residues. Germline V gene sequence: CDR1 MGHRA, CDR2 YSYEKL. V lost 2 bases to trimming and J lost 2 bases, with 10 bases between them. This sample was taken from a study of shared clonotypes between healthy human individuals. Whole-study findings and limits: The represented genetic and exposure-history diversity was limited by the small number of donors.

Assay runs were performed at deep level. Per the study methods: ImmunoSEQ only sent back junction sequences with no quality scores, so filtering was done differently. The repertoire was sequenced with immunoSEQ multiplex PCR; TCRdb's copy has only in-frame clones and lacks some. V and J calls and clone size are copied from that table; D and trimming were computed from the DNA. This table has about 2.3 million clones, roughly 93% appearing once. A split of CD4+ cells into CD45RA+ naive and CD45RA-negative memory subsets was performed. The chain joins TRBV4-1 to TRBJ2-7; D uncertain. The receptor comes from a man between 18 and 35 years old in good health. Some clones in this sample may be carry-over from other donors' samples. The material sequenced was naive CD4+ T cells from PBMCs. Subset given: CD45RA+ positively selected. The CDR3 protein is CASSQLAGTYEQYF. The CDR3 nucleotides are TGCGCCAGCAGCCAACTGGCCGGTACCTACGAGCAGTACTTC.